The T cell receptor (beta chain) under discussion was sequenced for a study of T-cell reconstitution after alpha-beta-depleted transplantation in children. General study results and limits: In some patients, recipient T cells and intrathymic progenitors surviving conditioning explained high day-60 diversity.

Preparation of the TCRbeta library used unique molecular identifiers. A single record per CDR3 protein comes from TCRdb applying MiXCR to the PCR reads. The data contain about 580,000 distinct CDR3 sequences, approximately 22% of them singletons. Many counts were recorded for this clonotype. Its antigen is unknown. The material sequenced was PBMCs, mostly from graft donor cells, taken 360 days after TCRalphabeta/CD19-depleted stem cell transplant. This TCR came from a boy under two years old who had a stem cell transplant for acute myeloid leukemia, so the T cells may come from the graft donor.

The CDR3 reads CASSLGAYGYTF. The CDR3 DNA reads as TGTGCCAGCAGCCTAGGGGCGTATGGCTACACCTTC. The gene calls are TRBV7-9 and TRBJ1-2; a weak D match, TRBD1 (5 bases). The CDR3 sequence is 12 residues long. V dropped 5 bases and J dropped 5 bases, with 9 bases sitting between them. CDR1 is SEHNR, CDR2 FQNEAQ, per germline (reference sequence).